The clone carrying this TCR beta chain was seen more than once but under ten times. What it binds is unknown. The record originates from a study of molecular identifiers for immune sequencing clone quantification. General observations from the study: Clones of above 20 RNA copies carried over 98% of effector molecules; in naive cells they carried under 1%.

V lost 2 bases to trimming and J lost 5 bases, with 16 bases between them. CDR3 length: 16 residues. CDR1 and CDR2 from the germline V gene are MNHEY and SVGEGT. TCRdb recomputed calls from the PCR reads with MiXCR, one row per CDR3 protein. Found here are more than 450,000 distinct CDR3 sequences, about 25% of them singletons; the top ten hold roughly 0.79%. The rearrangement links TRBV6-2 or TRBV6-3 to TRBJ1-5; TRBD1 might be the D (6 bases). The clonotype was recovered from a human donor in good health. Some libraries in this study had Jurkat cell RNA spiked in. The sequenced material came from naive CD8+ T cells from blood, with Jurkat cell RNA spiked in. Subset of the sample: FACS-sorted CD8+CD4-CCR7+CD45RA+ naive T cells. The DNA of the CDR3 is TGTGCCAGCAGTTACCCGCGGGGGGGGCAGGATCAGCCCCAGCATTTT. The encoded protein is CASSYPRGGQDQPQHF.